This T cell receptor beta chain stems from a study of cytomegalovirus exposure and HLA in healthy donors. General observations from the study: Relative to equally common others, HLA-associated TCR beta chains showed greater clonal expansion in a later analysis. Further analysis was carried out later, and it showed several of the most significant clusters appearing linked to common viral pathogens.

It was with 60 Vbeta and 13 Jbeta primers that the PCR ran. Clones were read by immunoSEQ multiplex PCR, and TCRdb kept only the in-frame ones, dropping some. The table records around 280,000 clones, approximately 90% of them present only once. This clone was seen a handful of times. The antigen is unknown. The specimen was PBMCs. The source is a woman aged 18-30 years in good health and CMV-seronegative.

CDR3 in amino acids: CASQGHGYTF. As DNA, the CDR3 is TGTGCCAGCCAGGGTCACGGCTACACCTTC. The chain employs TRBV11-2 and TRBJ1-2, with D possibly TRBD1 on 5 matching bases. V lost 8 bases and J lost 8, with 9 bases in between. The CDR3 has 10 amino acids. Germline loops: CDR1 SGHAT, CDR2 FQNNGV.